The clone carrying this T cell receptor (beta chain) was seen only a few times. The sample belongs to a study of early T cells in non-severe SARS-CoV-2 infection. TCRdb processed the 5' RACE reads anew with MiXCR; each CDR3 protein has one entry. The sample lists 15,000 to 20,000 distinct CDR3 sequences, around 5.6% seen once, with about 6.4% in the top ten. In germline, CDR1 is LNHDA, CDR2 SQIVND (reference sequence). The CDR3 consists of 18 residues. V was pared by 4 bases and J by 0 bases, with 19 bases between. The source of this sequence is an adult who was a healthcare worker with PCR-confirmed SARS-CoV-2 infection or an uninfected control (not recorded which). The source was whole blood, collected at baseline. The chain joins TRBV19 to TRBJ2-1; no clear D gene. The CDR3 sequence is CASSNPLFSQLSYNEQFF. The CDR3, as DNA: TGTGCCAGTAGTAACCCCCTATTCAGCCAGCTCTCCTACAATGAGCAGTTCTTC.